The clone carrying this TCR beta chain was seen only once. This specimen belongs to a study of blood T cell repertoires in COVID-19. Study details: Spain, Italy and the United States supplied samples that represented acute and convalescent COVID-19.

Some clones are missing from TCRdb's copy, which holds only in-frame ones; the method was immunoSEQ multiplex PCR. Of more than 85,000 clones detected, 85% to 90% appear once; the ten largest clones hold over 3%. V was clipped by 6 bases and J by 2 bases; unmatched bases: 6. CDR1 and CDR2 (germline): SQVTM, ANQGSEA. The CDR3 totals 13 residues. The gene calls are TRBV29-1 and TRBJ2-7; 8 positions agree with TRBD1. The TCR sequence derives from a woman aged 45-65 years with acute or convalescent COVID-19. The sample taken for sequencing was peripheral blood. In DNA, the CDR3 is TGCAGCGTGAGGACAGGGTGGACCTACGAGCAGTACTTC. It specifies CSVRTGWTYEQYF.